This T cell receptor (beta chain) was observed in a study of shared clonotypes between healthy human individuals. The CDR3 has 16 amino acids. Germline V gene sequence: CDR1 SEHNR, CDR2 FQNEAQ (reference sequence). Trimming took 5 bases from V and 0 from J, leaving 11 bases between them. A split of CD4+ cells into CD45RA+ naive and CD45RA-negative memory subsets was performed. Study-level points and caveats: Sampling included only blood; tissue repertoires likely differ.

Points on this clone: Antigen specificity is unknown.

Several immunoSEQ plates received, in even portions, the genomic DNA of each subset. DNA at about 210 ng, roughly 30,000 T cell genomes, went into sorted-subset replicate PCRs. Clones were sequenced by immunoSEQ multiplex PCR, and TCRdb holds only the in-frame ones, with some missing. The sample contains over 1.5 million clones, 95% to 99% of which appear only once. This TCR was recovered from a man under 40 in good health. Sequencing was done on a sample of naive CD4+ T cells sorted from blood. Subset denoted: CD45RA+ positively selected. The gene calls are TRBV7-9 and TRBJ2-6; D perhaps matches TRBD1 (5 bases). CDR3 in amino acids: CASSTDSYSGANVLTF. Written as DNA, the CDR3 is TGTGCCAGCAGCACCGACAGTTACTCTGGGGCCAACGTCCTGACTTTC.